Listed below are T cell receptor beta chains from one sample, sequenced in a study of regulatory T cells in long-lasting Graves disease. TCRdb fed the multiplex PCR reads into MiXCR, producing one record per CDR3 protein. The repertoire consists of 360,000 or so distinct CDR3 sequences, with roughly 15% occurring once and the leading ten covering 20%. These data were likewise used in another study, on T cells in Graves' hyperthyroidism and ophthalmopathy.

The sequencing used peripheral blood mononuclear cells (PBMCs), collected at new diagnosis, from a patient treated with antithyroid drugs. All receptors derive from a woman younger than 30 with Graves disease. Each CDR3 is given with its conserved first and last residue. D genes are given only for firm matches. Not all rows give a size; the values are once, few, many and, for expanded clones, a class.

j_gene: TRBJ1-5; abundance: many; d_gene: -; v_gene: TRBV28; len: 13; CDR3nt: TGTGCCAGCACCCCTGGAGACTATCAGCCCCAGCATTTT; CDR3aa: CASTPGDYQPQHF
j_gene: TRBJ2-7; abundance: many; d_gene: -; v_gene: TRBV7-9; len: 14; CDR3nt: TGTGCCAGCAGCCATCCCAGGGGCGCTTACGAGCAGTACTTC; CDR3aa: CASSHPRGAYEQYF
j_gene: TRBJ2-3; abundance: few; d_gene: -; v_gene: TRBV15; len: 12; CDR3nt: TGTGCCACCAAACGAGAGCCAGATACGCAGTATTTT; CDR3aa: CATKREPDTQYF
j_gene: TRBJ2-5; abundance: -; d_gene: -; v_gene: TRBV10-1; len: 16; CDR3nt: TGCGCCAGCAGGCCCAACCCGGGACAAACCGCTAGGGCCCAGTACTTC; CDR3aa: CASRPNPGQTARAQYF
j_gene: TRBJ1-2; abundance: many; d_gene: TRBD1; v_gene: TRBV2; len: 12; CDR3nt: TGTGCCAGCAGCCAAGGGGGCCCGCTCTACACCTTC; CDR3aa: CASSQGGPLYTF
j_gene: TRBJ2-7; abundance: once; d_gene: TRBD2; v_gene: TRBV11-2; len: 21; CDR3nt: TGTGCCAGCAGCTCCGAGGCCCCGGGACTAGCGGGGGATACTAGCTCCTACGAGCAGTACTTC; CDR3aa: CASSSEAPGLAGDTSSYEQYF
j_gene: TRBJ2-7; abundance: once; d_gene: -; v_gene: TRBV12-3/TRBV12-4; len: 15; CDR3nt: TGTGCCAGCAGTCCCGGGACCCCGGGGACGTACGAGCAGTACTTC; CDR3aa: CASSPGTPGTYEQYF
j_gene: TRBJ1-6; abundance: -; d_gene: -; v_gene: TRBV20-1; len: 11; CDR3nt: TGCAGTGCTAGGCCCGATTCACCCCTCCACTTT; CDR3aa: CSARPDSPLHF
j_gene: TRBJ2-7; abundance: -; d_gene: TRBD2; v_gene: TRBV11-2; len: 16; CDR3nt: TGTGCCAGCAGCTTTGGGCTAGCGGGGGGGGGCTACGAGCAGTACTTC; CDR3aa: CASSFGLAGGGYEQYF
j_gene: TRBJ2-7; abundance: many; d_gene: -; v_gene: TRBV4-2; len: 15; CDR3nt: TGTGCCAGCAGCTCAGAAATGGGACGCCGCAACGAGCAGTACTTC; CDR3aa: CASSSEMGRRNEQYF
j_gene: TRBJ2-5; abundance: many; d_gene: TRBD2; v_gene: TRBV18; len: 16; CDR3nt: TGTGCCAGCTCACCTCGGACTAGCGGGAGCATAGAGACCCAGTACTTC; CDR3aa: CASSPRTSGSIETQYF
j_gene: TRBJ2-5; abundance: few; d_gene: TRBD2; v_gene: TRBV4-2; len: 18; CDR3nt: TGTGCCAGCAGCCAAGATCAACTAGCGGGTAGCTCCCAAGAGACCCAGTACTTC; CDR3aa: CASSQDQLAGSSQETQYF
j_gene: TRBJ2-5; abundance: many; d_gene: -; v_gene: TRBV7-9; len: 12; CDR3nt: TGTGCCAGCAGCTTAAGTGGAGAGACCCAGTACTTC; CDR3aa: CASSLSGETQYF
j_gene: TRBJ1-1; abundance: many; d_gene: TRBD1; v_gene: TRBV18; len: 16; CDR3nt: TGTGCCAGCTCACCGAACAGGGGGCAGATAAACACTGAAGCTTTCTTT; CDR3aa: CASSPNRGQINTEAFF
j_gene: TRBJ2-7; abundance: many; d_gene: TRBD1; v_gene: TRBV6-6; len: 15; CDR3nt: TGTGCCAGCAGTTACTCGATCGGGACAGGCTACGAGCAGTACTTC; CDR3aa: CASSYSIGTGYEQYF
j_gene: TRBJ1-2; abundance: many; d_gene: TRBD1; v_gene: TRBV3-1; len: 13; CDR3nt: TGTGCCAGCAGCCAGATGGACAGGGCTGGCTACACCTTC; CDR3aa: CASSQMDRAGYTF
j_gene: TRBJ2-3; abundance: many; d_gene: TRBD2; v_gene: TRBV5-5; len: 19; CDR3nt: TGTGCCAGCAGTTTCCCGGGACTAGCGGGAGTCGGAAGCACAGATACGCAGTATTTT; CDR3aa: CASSFPGLAGVGSTDTQYF
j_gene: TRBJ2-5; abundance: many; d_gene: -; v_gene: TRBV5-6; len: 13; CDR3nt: TGTGCCAGCAGCTCCAATCTGGCGGAGACCCAGTACTTC; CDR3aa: CASSSNLAETQYF
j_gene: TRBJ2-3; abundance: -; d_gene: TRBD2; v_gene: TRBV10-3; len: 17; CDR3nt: TGTGCCATCAGAGGGACTAGCGGGAGGGCCCTCACAGATACGCAGTATTTT; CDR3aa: CAIRGTSGRALTDTQYF
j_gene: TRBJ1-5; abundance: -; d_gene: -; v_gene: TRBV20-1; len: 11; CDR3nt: TGCAGTGCTAGTAGAGATCAGCCCCAGCATTTT; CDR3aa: CSASRDQPQHF
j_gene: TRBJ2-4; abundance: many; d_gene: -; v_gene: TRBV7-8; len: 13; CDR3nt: TGTGCCAGCAGCTTAGTTAGACAAAACATTCAGTACTTC; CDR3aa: CASSLVRQNIQYF
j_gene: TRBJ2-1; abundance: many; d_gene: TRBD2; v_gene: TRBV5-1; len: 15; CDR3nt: TGCGCCAGCAGCTCGGGACTAGCAGGTGGCAATGAGCAGTTCTTC; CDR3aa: CASSSGLAGGNEQFF
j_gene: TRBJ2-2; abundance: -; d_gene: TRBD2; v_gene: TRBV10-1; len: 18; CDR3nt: TGCGCCAGCAGACCGGGACTAGCGGGAGGACCGAACACCGGGGAGCTGTTTTTT; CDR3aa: CASRPGLAGGPNTGELFF
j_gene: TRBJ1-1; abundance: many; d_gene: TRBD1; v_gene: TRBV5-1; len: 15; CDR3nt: TGCGCCAGCAGCCCCTCGGGACAGCCGAACACTGAAGCTTTCTTT; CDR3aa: CASSPSGQPNTEAFF
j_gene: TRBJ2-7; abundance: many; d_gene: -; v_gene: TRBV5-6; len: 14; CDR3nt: TGTGCCAGCAGCCACAGGGTAGGATCCTACGAGCAGTACTTC; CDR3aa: CASSHRVGSYEQYF
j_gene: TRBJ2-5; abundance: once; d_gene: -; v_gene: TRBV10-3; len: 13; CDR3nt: TGTGCCATCAGGACTCGCCGGTCAGAGACCCAGTACTTC; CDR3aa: CAIRTRRSETQYF
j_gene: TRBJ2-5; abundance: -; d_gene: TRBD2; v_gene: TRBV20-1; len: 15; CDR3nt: TGCAGTGCTATTAGGACTAGCGGATTGTTGGAGACCCAGTACTTC; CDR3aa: CSAIRTSGLLETQYF
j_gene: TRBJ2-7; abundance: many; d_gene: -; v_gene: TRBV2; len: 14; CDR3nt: TGTGCCAGCAGTTTCTTATTTCCCTACGAGAGGGAGTACTTC; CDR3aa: CASSFLFPYEREYF
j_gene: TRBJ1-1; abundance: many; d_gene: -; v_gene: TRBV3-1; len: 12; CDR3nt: TGTGCCAGCAGCCAAGACAGTCGATCAGCTTTCTTT; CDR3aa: CASSQDSRSAFF
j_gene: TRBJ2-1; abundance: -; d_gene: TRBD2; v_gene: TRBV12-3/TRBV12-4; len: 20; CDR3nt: TGTGCCAGCAGTTCCCCTCGCGGTAGCGGGGGAATAAGCTCCTACAATGAGCAGTTCTTC; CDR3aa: CASSSPRGSGGISSYNEQFF
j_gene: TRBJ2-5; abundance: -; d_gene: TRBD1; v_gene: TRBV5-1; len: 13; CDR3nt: TGCGCCAGCAGCCGAGACAGGGAAGAGACCCGGTACTTC; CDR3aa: CASSRDREETRYF
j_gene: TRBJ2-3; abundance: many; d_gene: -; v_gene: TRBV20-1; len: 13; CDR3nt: TGCAGTGCCCACGGGGAAGGCACAGATACGCAGTATTTT; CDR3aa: CSAHGEGTDTQYF
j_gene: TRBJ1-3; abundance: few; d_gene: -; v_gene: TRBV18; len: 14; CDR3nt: TGTGCCAGCTCACCTGACAGCTTGGGAAACACCATATATTTT; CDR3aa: CASSPDSLGNTIYF
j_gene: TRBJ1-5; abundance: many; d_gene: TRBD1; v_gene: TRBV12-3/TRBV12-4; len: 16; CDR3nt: TGTGCCAGCAGTTTTACAGGGGTGATTCGCAATCAGCCCCAGCATTTT; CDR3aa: CASSFTGVIRNQPQHF
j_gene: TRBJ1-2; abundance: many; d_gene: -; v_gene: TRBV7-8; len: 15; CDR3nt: TGTGCCAGCAGCCGGACGGCGGAAACTAACTATGGCTACACCTTC; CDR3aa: CASSRTAETNYGYTF
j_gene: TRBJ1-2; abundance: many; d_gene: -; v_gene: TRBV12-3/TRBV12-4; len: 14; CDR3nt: TGTGCCAGCAGTTTAAGATCCGGGTCGGATGGCTACACCTTC; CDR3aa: CASSLRSGSDGYTF
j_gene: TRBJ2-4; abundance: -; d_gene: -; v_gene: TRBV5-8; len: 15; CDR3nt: TGTGCCAGCAGTTCCGATTGGGTAGCCAAAAACATTCAGTACTTC; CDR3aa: CASSSDWVAKNIQYF
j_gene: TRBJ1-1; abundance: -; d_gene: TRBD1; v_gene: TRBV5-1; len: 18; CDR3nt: TGCGCCAGCAGCTTGATCTCATTGCGACAGGGGGGGTATACTGAAGCTTTCTTT; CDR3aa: CASSLISLRQGGYTEAFF
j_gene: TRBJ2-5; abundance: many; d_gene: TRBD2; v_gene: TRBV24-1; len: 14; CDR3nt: TGTGCCACCAGTGAAAGCGGGGCCTCCGAGACCCAGTACTTC; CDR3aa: CATSESGASETQYF
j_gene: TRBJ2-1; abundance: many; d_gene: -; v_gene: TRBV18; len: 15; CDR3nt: TGTGCCAGCTCACCGTCCCAGGGCCTAGGCAATGAGCAGTTCTTC; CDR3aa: CASSPSQGLGNEQFF
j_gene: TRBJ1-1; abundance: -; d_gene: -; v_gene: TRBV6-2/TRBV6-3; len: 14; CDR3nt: TGTGCCAGCAGTTATGGGCCCGTGAACACTGAAGCTTTCTTT; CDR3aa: CASSYGPVNTEAFF
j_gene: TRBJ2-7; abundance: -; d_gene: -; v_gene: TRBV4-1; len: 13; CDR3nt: TGCGCCAGCAGCCAAGAAGGAGTATACGAGCAGTGCTTC; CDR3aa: CASSQEGVYEQCF
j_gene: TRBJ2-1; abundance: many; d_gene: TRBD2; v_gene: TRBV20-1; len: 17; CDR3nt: TGCAGTGCTACCGCTTACTTTAGCGGGGGTTCCTACAATGAGCAGTTCTTC; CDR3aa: CSATAYFSGGSYNEQFF
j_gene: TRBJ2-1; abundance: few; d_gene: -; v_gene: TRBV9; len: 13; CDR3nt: TGTGCCAGCAGCCTACAGCGCGGGCATGAGCAGTTCTTC; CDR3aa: CASSLQRGHEQFF
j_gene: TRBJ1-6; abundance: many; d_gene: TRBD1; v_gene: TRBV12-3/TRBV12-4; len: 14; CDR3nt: TGTGCCAGCAGTATGACAGGGGAAAATTCACCCCTCCACTTT; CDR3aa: CASSMTGENSPLHF
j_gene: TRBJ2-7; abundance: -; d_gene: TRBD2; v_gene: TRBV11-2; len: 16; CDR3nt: TGTGCCAGCAGCAGTCGGACTAGCGGGGGTTTCTACGAGCAGTACTTC; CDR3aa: CASSSRTSGGFYEQYF
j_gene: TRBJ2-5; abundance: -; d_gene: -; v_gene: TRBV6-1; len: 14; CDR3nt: TGTGCCAGCATGGACTGGGGGGCGCGTGGGACCCAGTACTTC; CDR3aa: CASMDWGARGTQYF
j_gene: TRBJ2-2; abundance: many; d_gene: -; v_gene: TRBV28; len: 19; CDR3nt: TGTGCCAGCAGTTTGGTCCCGCCCTTCAGAGCCTCTAACACCGGGGAGCTGTTTTTT; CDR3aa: CASSLVPPFRASNTGELFF
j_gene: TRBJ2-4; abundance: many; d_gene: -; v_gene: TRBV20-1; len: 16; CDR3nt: TGCAGTGCTAAGCGAGGGGTGGGCGTAGCCAAAAACATTCAGTACTTC; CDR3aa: CSAKRGVGVAKNIQYF
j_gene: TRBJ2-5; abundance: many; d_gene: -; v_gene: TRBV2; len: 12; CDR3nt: TGTGCCAGCAACTGGGGACCGGAGACCCAGTACTTC; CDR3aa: CASNWGPETQYF